The present T cell receptor beta chain was sequenced within a study of T-cell reconstitution after alpha-beta-depleted transplantation in children. Points from the study as a whole: After transplant, at about two months, alpha-beta T cells were reportedly derived from several hundred expanded graft clones.

V lost 5 bases to trimming and J lost 2 bases, with 10 bases between them. Germline V gene sequence: CDR1 DFQATT, CDR2 SNEGSKA (reference sequence). This CDR3 comprises 13 residues. This sample's TCRbeta library carried unique molecular identifier barcodes. TCRdb passed the PCR reads through MiXCR, listing each CDR3 protein once. The top ten hold around 5% of the sample, which has roughly 200,000 distinct CDR3 sequences, approximately 6.9% seen once. This clonotype was picked up many times. The antigen is not known. The receptor was derived from a boy aged 2-15 years with acute lymphoblastic leukemia, due to receive a stem cell transplant. V usage is TRBV20-1 and J usage is TRBJ2-1; D unclear. The specimen was PBMCs, collected before TCRalphabeta/CD19-depleted stem cell transplant. DNA for the CDR3: TGCAGTGCTCGACCCCGCCCCTACAATGAGCAGTTCTTC. This sequence encodes CSARPRPYNEQFF.